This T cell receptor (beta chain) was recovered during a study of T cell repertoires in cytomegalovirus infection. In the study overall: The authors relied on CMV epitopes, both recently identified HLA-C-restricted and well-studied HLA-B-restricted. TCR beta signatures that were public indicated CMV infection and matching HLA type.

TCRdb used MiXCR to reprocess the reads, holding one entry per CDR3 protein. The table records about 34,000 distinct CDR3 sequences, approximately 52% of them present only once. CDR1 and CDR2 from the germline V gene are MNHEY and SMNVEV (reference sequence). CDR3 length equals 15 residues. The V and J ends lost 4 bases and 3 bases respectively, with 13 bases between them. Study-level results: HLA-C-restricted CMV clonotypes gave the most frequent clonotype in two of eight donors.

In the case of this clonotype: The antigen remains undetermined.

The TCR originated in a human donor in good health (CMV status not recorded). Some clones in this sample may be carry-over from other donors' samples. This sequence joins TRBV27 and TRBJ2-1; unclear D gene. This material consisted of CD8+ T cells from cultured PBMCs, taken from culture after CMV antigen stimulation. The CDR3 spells CASSSPRRNYNEQFF. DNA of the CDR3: TGTGCCAGCAGTTCGCCCCGAAGAAACTACAATGAGCAGTTCTTC.